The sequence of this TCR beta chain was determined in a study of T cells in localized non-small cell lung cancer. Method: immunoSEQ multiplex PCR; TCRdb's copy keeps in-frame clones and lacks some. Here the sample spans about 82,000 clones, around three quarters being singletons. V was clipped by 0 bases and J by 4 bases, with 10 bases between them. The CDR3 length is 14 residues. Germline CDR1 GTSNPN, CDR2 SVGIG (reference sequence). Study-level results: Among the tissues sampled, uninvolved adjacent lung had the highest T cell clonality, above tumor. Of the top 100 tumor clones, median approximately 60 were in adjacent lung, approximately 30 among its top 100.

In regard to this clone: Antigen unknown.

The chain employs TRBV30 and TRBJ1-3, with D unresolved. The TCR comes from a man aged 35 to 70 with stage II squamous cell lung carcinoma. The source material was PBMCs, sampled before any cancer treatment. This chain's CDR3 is CAWSVSSPGNTIYF. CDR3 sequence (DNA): TGTGCCTGGAGTGTATCCTCTCCAGGAAACACCATATATTTT.